The clone carrying this T cell receptor (beta chain) was observed a handful of times. The antigen is not known. The data were taken from a study of T cells in Graves' hyperthyroidism and ophthalmopathy. Study information: Peripheral blood specimens were obtained at initial diagnosis, prior to any treatment.

From RNA transcripts, TCR beta CDR3 regions were amplified. An initial round of RT-PCR targeting the TCR CDR3 relied on the HTBI primer set. TCRdb analysed the multiplex PCR reads with MiXCR anew, one entry per CDR3 protein. Of more than 500,000 distinct CDR3 sequences in the sample, about a sixth were seen once. The CDR3 loop spans 14 amino acids. V lost 1 base and J lost 4, with 10 bases in between. Whole-study findings and limits: A model of 13 V-J features distinguished ophthalmopathy from stable hyperthyroidism. The model anticipated ophthalmopathy a median around six months pre-onset.

This sequence joins TRBV12-3 or TRBV12-4 and TRBJ1-2, with a possible D match to TRBD1 (6 bases). The source of this sequence is a woman in her thirties with Graves' hyperthyroidism. The sequencing sample was made of blood. The CDR3 nucleotides are TGTGCCAGCAGTTTAGGGGGGGGCGTCTATGGCTACACCTTC. As protein: CASSLGGGVYGYTF.